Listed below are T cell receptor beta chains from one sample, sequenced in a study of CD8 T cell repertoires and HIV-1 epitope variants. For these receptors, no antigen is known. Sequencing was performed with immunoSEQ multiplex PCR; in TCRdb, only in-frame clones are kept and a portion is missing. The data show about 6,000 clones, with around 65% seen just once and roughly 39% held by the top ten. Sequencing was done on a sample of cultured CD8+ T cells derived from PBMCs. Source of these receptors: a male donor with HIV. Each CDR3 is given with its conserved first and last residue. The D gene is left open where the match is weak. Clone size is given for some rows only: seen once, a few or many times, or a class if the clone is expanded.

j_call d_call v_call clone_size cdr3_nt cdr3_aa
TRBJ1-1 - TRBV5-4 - TGTGCCAGCAGCTTGTTACAGGTGAACACTGAAGCTTTCTTT CASSLLQVNTEAFF
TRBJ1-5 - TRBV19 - TGTGCCAGTAGTCGATCAGGGGAGGGGGTCCCCCAGCATTTT CASSRSGEGVPQHF
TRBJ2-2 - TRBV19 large TGTGCCAGTAGTATTAGAGGATCCACCGGGGAGCTGTTTTTT CASSIRGSTGELFF
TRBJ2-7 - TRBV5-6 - TGTGCCAGCAGCTTGGCAGGTGTCGGCATGGGGGAGCAGTACTTC CASSLAGVGMGEQYF
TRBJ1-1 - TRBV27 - TGTGCCAGCAGTTTAGGGGTGGGAACTGAAGCTTTCTTT CASSLGVGTEAFF
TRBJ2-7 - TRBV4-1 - TGCGCCAGCAGCCAAGACCCCGTGGGGGGAACCTACGAGCAGTACTTC CASSQDPVGGTYEQYF
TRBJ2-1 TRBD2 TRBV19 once TGTGCCAGTACCCCCCGGACTAGCGGGCCCCATGAGCAGTTCTTC CASTPRTSGPHEQFF
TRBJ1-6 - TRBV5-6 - TGTGCCAGCAGCTTGGGCAGGGAGGTCTCACCCCTCCACTTT CASSLGREVSPLHF
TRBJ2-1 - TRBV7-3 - TGTGCCAGCAGCTCCCCACAGGAGAATGAGCAGTTCTTC CASSSPQENEQFF
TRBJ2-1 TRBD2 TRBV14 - TGTGCCAGCAGCCAAACGACTAGCGGGAGTTCTAATGAGCAGTTCTTC CASSQTTSGSSNEQFF
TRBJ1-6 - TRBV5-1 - TGCGCCAGCATGTTAGGGGCGGATAATTCACCCCTCCACTTT CASMLGADNSPLHF
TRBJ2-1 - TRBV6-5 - TGTGCCAGCAGTTATGACCGGGGAAGCGAGCAGTTCTTC CASSYDRGSEQFF
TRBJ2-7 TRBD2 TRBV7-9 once TGTGCCAGCAGCCCGACTAGCGGGATCTACGAGCAGTACTTC CASSPTSGIYEQYF
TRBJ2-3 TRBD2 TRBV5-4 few TGTGCCAGCAGCCACGGGACTAGCGGGAGCTTGGGAGATACGCAGTATTTT CASSHGTSGSLGDTQYF
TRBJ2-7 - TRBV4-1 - TGCGCCAGCAGCCAAGTCACTTACCTGGACGAGCAGTACTTC CASSQVTYLDEQYF
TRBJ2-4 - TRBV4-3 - TGCGCCAGCAGCCAAGGGGTGAGGGACATTCAGTACTTC CASSQGVRDIQYF